This passage covers 19 T cell receptor beta chains from one sample sequenced in a study of chemoradiotherapy in HPV16-positive cancers. Generated by immunoSEQ multiplex PCR, the TCRdb table keeps only in-frame clones and is missing some. The sample carries approximately 30,000 clones, 86% recorded once. This sample comprised blood, obtained from a patient who underwent chemoradiotherapy. These receptors came from a human donor with HPV-associated anogenital cancer.

CDR3 in amino acids: CASSPSPGITEAFF. The CDR3 region has the DNA TGCGCCAGCAGCCCCTCCCCGGGAATAACTGAAGCTTTCTTT. The J gene is TRBJ1-1, the V gene TRBV5-1, with no clear D. Looked up from germline, CDR1 is SGHRS and CDR2 is YFSETQ. The CDR3 covers 14 residues. Trimming stripped 4 bases from V and 5 bases from J, with 15 bases between.

The V and J genes are TRBV19 and TRBJ2-5, with TRBD2 identical over 8 bases. Germline V lookup: CDR1 LNHDA, CDR2 SQIVND (reference sequence). This CDR3 comprises 13 residues. Trimming took 6 bases from V and 9 from J; bases not matched to a gene: 9. CDR3 in DNA: TGTGCCAGTAGAGGGGACTACGGGGGGGCCCAGTACTTC. Encoded protein: CASRGDYGGAQYF. Variable domain in full (rest from reference TRBV19 and TRBJ2-5): DGGITQSPKYLFRKEGQNVTLSCEQNLNHDAMYWYRQDPGQGLRLIYYSQIVNDFQKGDIAEGYSVSREKKESFPLTVTSAQKNPTAFYLCASRGDYGGAQYFGPGTRLLVL.

The table lists this clone with a count of one. The chain carries TRBV19 and TRBJ2-3; TRBD2 might be the D (7 bases). Germline CDR1 and CDR2: LNHDA and SQIVND (reference sequence). V was cut by 5 bases and J by 1 base, with 25 bases left in between. CDR3 length: 19 amino acids. CDR3 in amino acids: CASSPRGRVPGGGTDTQYF. CDR3 nucleotides: TGTGCCAGTAGTCCGCGGGGGCGGGTACCCGGCGGAGGCACAGATACGCAGTATTTT.

This chain joins TRBV7-2 and TRBJ1-2, with a weak D call TRBD1 (5 bases). Germline lookup yields CDR1 SGHTA and CDR2 FQGNSA. The V gene lost 5 bases and the J gene lost 0 bases, with 13 bases spanning the gap. The CDR3 extends over 15 amino acids. The CDR3 protein is CASSRDGPTNYGYTF. The CDR3 coding sequence is TGTGCCAGCAGCCGGGACGGCCCAACTAACTATGGCTACACCTTC.

The chain combines TRBV19 with TRBJ1-1; 9 bases fit TRBD1. Germline CDR1 is LNHDA and CDR2 is SQIVND (reference sequence). Trimming took 7 bases from V and 6 from J; bases not matched to a gene: 9. The CDR3 has 14 amino acids. Here the CDR3 reads CASKIGTGFPEAFF. The CDR3 coding sequence is TGTGCCAGTAAAATCGGGACAGGGTTTCCTGAAGCTTTCTTT.

The genes are TRBV5-4 and TRBJ2-7, with TRBD1 identical over 7 bases. There are 14 residues in the CDR3. J lost 6 bases, V lost 0 bases, and 6 bases had no gene match. Germline CDR1 and CDR2: SGHNT and YYREEE (reference sequence). The CDR3 spells CASSLGRGIREQYF. CDR3 DNA: TGTGCCAGCAGCTTGGGCAGGGGGATCCGCGAGCAGTACTTC.

The chain has TRBV12-5 and TRBJ2-2; 9 nucleotides agree with TRBD2. The CDR3 loop spans 17 amino acids. The V gene's germline CDR1 is LGHNT and CDR2 FRNRAP. The ends lost 7 bases at V and 2 bases at J; junction bases unmatched: 11. The CDR3 region is CASEIRLAGKNTGELFF. CDR3 in DNA: TGTGCTAGTGAGATTCGGCTAGCGGGGAAAAACACCGGGGAGCTGTTTTTT.

The chain is built from TRBV7-2 and TRBJ1-5, with 7 bases that match TRBD1. The length of the CDR3 is 14 residues. Trimming at V came to 3 bases and at J to 6 bases, leaving 5 bases not matched to a gene. Germline V gives CDR1 SGHTA, CDR2 FQGNSA. CDR3 sequence (DNA): TGTGCCAGCAGCTTTACAGGGGTGGGTCAGCCCCAGCATTTT. Protein product: CASSFTGVGQPQHF.

J is TRBJ1-1 and V is TRBV28; a weak D match, TRBD1 (5 bases). The CDR3 totals 12 residues. Trimming took off 5 bases at V and 2 bases at J, with 6 bases between the two ends. Germline CDR1 MDHEN, CDR2 SYDVKM. CDR3 coding DNA: TGTGCCAGCAGTCAGGGAAACACTGAAGCTTTCTTT. It encodes CASSQGNTEAFF.

The rearrangement uses TRBV28 and TRBJ2-3; unclear D gene. V was clipped by 7 bases and J by 4 bases, with 9 bases between them. The CDR3 runs to 12 residues. Germline values: CDR1 MDHEN, CDR2 SYDVKM. DNA of the CDR3: TGTGCCAGCAAAGGCGACGCAGATACGCAGTATTTT. Amino acid sequence: CASKGDADTQYF.

The chain uses TRBV6-6 and TRBJ2-7; the D gene is possibly TRBD1 (5 bases). This CDR3 comprises 11 residues. With 7 bases removed from V and 9 bases from J, the gap between germline ends came to 13 bases. Germline-derived CDR1 and CDR2 are MNHNY and SVGAGI (reference sequence). For the CDR3, the DNA is TGTGCCAGCAAAGGGGATGTGGTGCAGTACTTC. Protein sequence: CASKGDVVQYF.

The V gene is TRBV5-1, the J gene TRBJ2-1; 7 bases fit TRBD2. The CDR3 consists of 14 residues. Germline CDR1 reads SGHRS; CDR2 reads YFSETQ. The V gene end was trimmed by 6 bases and the J gene end by 6 bases; junction bases not matched to a gene: 9. The CDR3 loop reads CASTPQASGNEQFF. In DNA form, the CDR3 reads TGCGCCAGCACCCCTCAGGCTAGCGGCAATGAGCAGTTCTTC.

The chain employs TRBV5-1 and TRBJ2-7; D is perhaps TRBD1 or TRBD2 (6 bases each). The germline V and J ends were trimmed by 1 base and 7 bases, with 15 bases remaining between them. Germline V CDR1 and CDR2: SGHRS, YFSETQ. The CDR3 runs 14 residues. CDR3 sequence (DNA): TGCGCCAGCAGCTTGTGGGGGGCAGGGGTTGAGCAGTACTTC. Encoded protein: CASSLWGAGVEQYF.

The sample holds one count of this clone. V usage is TRBV7-9 and J usage is TRBJ1-6, with 9 bases fitting TRBD1. The CDR3 runs 15 residues. Germline CDR1 and CDR2: SEHNR and FQNEAQ (reference sequence). V dropped 5 bases and J dropped 9; count of bases not matched to a gene: 8. In DNA form, the CDR3 reads TGTGCCAGCAGCCACCCGGGACAGGGTAGTTCACCCCTCCACTTT. This encodes CASSHPGQGSSPLHF. The full variable domain, in which reference TRBV7-9 and TRBJ1-6 provide the parts outside the CDR3, is DTGVSQNPRHKITKRGQNVTFRCDPISEHNRLYWYRQTLGQGPEFLTYFQNEAQLEKSRLLSDRFSAERPKGSFSTLEIQRTEQGDSAMYLCASSHPGQGSSPLHFGNGTRLTVT.

The chain joins TRBV2 to TRBJ1-1; TRBD1 matches 7 bases. V lost 5 bases and J lost 7; bases outside the gene matches: 4. The CDR3 contains 12 residues. The germline CDR1 and CDR2 sequences are SNHLY and FYNNEI. The CDR3 coding sequence is TGTGCCAGCAGTCGAACAGGGGATGAAGCTTTCTTT. Translated: CASSRTGDEAFF.

The chain carries TRBV10-3 and TRBJ1-2, with TRBD1 as a possible D gene (6 bases). The CDR3 has 14 residues. Germline lookup yields CDR1 ENHRY and CDR2 SYGVKD. The ends were cut back, 0 bases at V and 7 bases at J, with 12 bases in the middle. The CDR3 nucleotides read TGTGCCATCAGTGAGTCGGGGGCCCCTGGTGGCTACACCTTC. Translating gives CAISESGAPGGYTF.

The chain employs TRBV6-1 and TRBJ2-7, with D perhaps given as TRBD1 or TRBD2 (6 bases each). The CDR3 has 15 amino acids. V shed 7 bases and J shed 0 bases, with 16 bases lying between them. Germline values: CDR1 MNHNS, CDR2 SASEGT. This CDR3 is CASKGGAGASYEQYF. The CDR3 DNA reads as TGTGCCAGCAAAGGAGGGGCAGGGGCCTCCTACGAGCAGTACTTC.

The chain recombines TRBV5-1 with TRBJ1-2, with TRBD1 matching over 9 bases. V trimming: 2 bases; J trimming: 4 bases; junction bases outside the gene matches: 6. The CDR3 consists of 15 residues. Germline V lookup: CDR1 SGHRS, CDR2 YFSETQ. This CDR3 is CASSFGQGFSYGYTF. DNA for the CDR3: TGCGCCAGCAGCTTCGGACAGGGGTTTTCCTATGGCTACACCTTC.

V gene TRBV18 combines with J gene TRBJ1-3; 7 positions match TRBD1. CDR3 length: 18 residues. Germline trimming cut 1 base from V and 0 bases from J; bases unmatched to any gene: 9. CDR1 and CDR2 (germline): KGHSH, LQKENI. CDR3 nucleotides: TGTGCCAGCTCACCACGAGACTTAAGGACAGGCTCTGGAAACACCATATATTTT. Protein product: CASSPRDLRTGSGNTIYF.